A selection of T cell receptor beta chains follows, all from one sample in a study of blood T cell repertoires in COVID-19. Only in-frame clones appear in the TCRdb table, and some are missing; sequencing was by immunoSEQ multiplex PCR. The sample records about 64,000 clones, approximately 90% being singletons. Sequenced material: peripheral blood. Receptor source: a man aged 70-80 years with acute or convalescent COVID-19. Each CDR3 is given with its conserved first and last residue. Fields, in order: V gene, CDR3 protein.

>TRBV19
CASSPRQGNYGYTF
>TRBV10-3
CAISESGRATYNEQFF
>TRBV10-2
CASSGDLSGAGYEQYF
>TRBV2
CASSEALRGKDKTF
>TRBV5-6
CASSLGGEDTEAFF
>TRBV6-6
CASSYESLWTGELFF
>TRBV10-1
CASPPRGRAQETQYF
>TRBV7-9
CASSSTDSGANVLTF
>TRBV6-2/TRBV6-3
CASSYFSGGLNYGYTF
>TRBV19
CASSIAEGGRGEKLFF
>TRBV6-5
CASSFATSSGNTIYF
>TRBV11-2
CASSLGPGQGYEQYF
>TRBV5-1
CASSLEGQGFYEQYF
>TRBV7-9
CASSLDTQYF
>TRBV25-1
CASSATGGRPEAFF
>TRBV18
CASSSDRGDEQYF
>TRBV24-1
CATSPRGARGYTF
>TRBV5-6
CASSRAGVTEAFF
>TRBV19
CASSIVGTGGFSGNTIYF
>TRBV14
CASSLGTSGSYEQYF
>TRBV5-1
CASSLGAGGVNEQFF
>TRBV6-5
CASSYDRASSYEQYF
>TRBV28
CASSLGGYNEQFF
>TRBV6-2/TRBV6-3
CASSDRGSLNQPQHF
>TRBV27
CASSSVGANMNTEAFF
>TRBV28
CASSLSGGARGTDTQYF
>TRBV5-1
CASSSRLAGASYEQYF
>TRBV7-3
CASSSGLAGTNTGELFF
>TRBV21-1
CASTRLGAKPRGGLRPTDTQYF
>TRBV20-1
CSASDSENGYTF
>TRBV3-1/TRBV3-2
CASSQHSGNTIYF
>TRBV7-8
CASSPLGRGDPGELFF
>TRBV7-2
CASSYRGLRTDTQYF
>TRBV30
CAWSGWTGSFYGYTF
>TRBV14
CASSRQTGLVYEQYF
>TRBV7-2
CASSLGPTGYYEQYF
>TRBV5-4
CASSLSASGNTGELFF
>TRBV7-9
CASSPVWGQGPVGYTF
>TRBV7-2
CASSLARIGTGNEKLFF
>TRBV7-9
CASSWGQDNPYEQYF
>TRBV3-1/TRBV3-2
CASSEFLLAGGTDTQYF
>TRBV29-1
CSVEIWQAETQYF